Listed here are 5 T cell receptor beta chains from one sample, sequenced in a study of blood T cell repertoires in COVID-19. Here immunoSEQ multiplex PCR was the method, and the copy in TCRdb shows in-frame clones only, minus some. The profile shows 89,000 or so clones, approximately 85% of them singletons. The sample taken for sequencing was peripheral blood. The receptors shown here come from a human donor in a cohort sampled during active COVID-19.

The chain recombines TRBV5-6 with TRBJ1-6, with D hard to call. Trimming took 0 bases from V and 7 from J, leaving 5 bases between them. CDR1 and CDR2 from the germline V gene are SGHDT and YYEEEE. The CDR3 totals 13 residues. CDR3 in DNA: TGTGCCAGCAGCTTGGAACGGAATTCACCCCTCCACTTT. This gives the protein CASSLERNSPLHF.

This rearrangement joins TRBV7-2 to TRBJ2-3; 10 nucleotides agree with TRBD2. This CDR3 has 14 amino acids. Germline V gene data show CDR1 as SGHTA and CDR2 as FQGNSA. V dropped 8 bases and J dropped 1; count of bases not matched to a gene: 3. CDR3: CASASGGGTDTQYF. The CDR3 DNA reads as TGTGCCAGCGCGAGCGGGGGGGGCACAGATACGCAGTATTTT. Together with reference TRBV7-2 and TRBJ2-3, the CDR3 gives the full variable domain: GAGVSQSPSNKVTEKGKDVELRCDPISGHTALYWYRQSLGQGLEFLIYFQGNSAPDKSGLPSDRFSAERTGGSVSTLTIQRTQQEDSAVYLCASASGGGTDTQYFGPGTRLTVL.

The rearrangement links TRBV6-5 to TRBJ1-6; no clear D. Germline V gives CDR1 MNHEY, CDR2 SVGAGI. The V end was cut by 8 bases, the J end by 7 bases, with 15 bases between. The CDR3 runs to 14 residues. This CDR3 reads CASARLEGNSPLHF. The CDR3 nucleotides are TGTGCCAGCGCCCGTTTGGAGGGAAATTCACCCCTCCACTTT.

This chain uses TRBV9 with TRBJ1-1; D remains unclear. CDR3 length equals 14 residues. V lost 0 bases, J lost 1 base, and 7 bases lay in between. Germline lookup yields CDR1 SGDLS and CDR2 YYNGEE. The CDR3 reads CASSVVEQNTEAFF. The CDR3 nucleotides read TGTGCCAGCAGCGTAGTTGAACAGAACACTGAAGCTTTCTTT. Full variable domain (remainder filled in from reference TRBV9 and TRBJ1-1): DSGVTQTPKHLITATGQRVTLRCSPRSGDLSVYWYQQSLDQGLQFLIQYYNGEERAKGNILERFSAQQFPDLHSELNLSSLELGDSALYFCASSVVEQNTEAFFGQGTRLTVV.

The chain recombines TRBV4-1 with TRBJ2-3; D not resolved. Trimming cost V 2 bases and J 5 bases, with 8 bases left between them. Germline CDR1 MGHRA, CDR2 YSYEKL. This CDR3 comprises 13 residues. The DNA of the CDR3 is TGCGCCAGCAGCCAAAGAGGAAGAGATACGCAGTATTTT. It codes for CASSQRGRDTQYF.